What follows are 12 T cell receptor beta chains derived from one specimen sequenced in a study of blood T cell repertoires in COVID-19. The data were produced by immunoSEQ multiplex PCR, yet TCRdb's version contains in-frame clones alone and is incomplete. The sample holds roughly 100,000 clones, 78% seen once. The sample taken for sequencing was peripheral blood. Source of these receptors: a man in his 60s with active or convalescent COVID-19.

J is TRBJ1-1 and V is TRBV2; D remains ambiguous. The V end lost 3 bases, the J end lost 1 base, and 18 bases lay between the germline ends. CDR3 length: 17 residues. Germline assignment: CDR1 SNHLY and CDR2 FYNNEI. The CDR3 DNA follows: TGTGCCAGCAGTGATCCGAAAGGAGGACCTCGGAACACTGAAGCTTTCTTT. Translated, it gives CASSDPKGGPRNTEAFF. Variable domain in full (rest from reference TRBV2 and TRBJ1-1): EPEVTQTPSHQVTQMGQEVILRCVPISNHLYFYWYRQILGQKVEFLVSFYNNEISEKSEIFDDQFSVERPDGSNFTLKIRSTKLEDSAMYFCASSDPKGGPRNTEAFFGQGTRLTVV.

This chain joins TRBV28 and TRBJ2-1; 12 bases are a match to TRBD2. The junction had 8 bases not matched to a gene; V was cut back by 4 bases and J by 7 bases. Germline-derived CDR1 and CDR2 are MDHEN and SYDVKM. The CDR3 spans 16 residues. CDR3: CASSSRLAGALNEQFF. CDR3 nucleotide sequence: TGTGCCAGCAGTTCCAGACTAGCGGGAGCATTAAATGAGCAGTTCTTC.

The V gene is TRBV6-2 or TRBV6-3, the J gene TRBJ2-7; D uncertain. Germline V gives CDR1 MNHEY, CDR2 SVGEGT. The CDR3 is 13 amino acids. V lost 0 bases and J 4 bases, leaving 7 bases between the germline ends. The CDR3 here is CASSYSSWYEQYV. CDR3 DNA sequence: TGTGCCAGCAGTTACTCGAGTTGGTACGAGCAGTACGTC.

The J gene is TRBJ2-3, the V gene TRBV19, with TRBD1 identical over 7 bases. With V trimmed by 4 bases and J by 4 bases, 11 bases remained unmatched. CDR3 length: 16 amino acids. Germline CDR1 and CDR2: LNHDA and SQIVND (reference sequence). CDR3 in amino acids: CASSTRQGEGADTQYF. In nucleotides, the CDR3 is TGTGCCAGTAGTACCCGACAGGGAGAAGGGGCAGATACGCAGTATTTT.

The chain is built from TRBV28 and TRBJ1-4, with D perhaps TRBD1 (5 bases). Germline values: CDR1 MDHEN, CDR2 SYDVKM. V was shortened by 6 bases and J by 4 bases, with 12 bases between the two germline ends. The CDR3 consists of 14 residues. CDR3 sequence (DNA): TGTGCCAGCAGCTCCGGGACTTATAATGAAAAACTGTTTTTT. This encodes CASSSGTYNEKLFF.

J is TRBJ1-5 and V is TRBV20-1; 10 nucleotides match TRBD1. Germline assignment: CDR1 DFQATT and CDR2 SNEGSKA (reference sequence). This CDR3 is 17 amino acids long. V lost 3 bases, J lost 0 bases, and 8 bases stayed unmatched. CDR3 coding DNA: TGCAGTGCTAGTGTGGGACAGGGGCTACATAGCAATCAGCCCCAGCATTTT. Protein: CSASVGQGLHSNQPQHF.

The V gene is TRBV5-5, the J gene TRBJ2-2; 10 bases fit TRBD1. J gave up 5 bases and V 3 bases, and 4 bases lay outside the gene matches. Per the germline V gene, CDR1 is SGHKS and CDR2 is YYEKEE (reference sequence). There are 15 residues in the CDR3. The CDR3 DNA follows: TGTGCCAGCAGCTCCCAGGGACAGGGGACCGGGGAGCTGTTTTTT. Its protein is CASSSQGQGTGELFF.

This chain links TRBV4-1 with TRBJ2-3; TRBD2 matches 10 bases. Germline V gene data show CDR1 as MGHRA and CDR2 as YSYEKL. CDR3 length equals 16 residues. V was pared by 0 bases and J by 3 bases, with 3 bases of the junction left unmatched. The chain's CDR3 is CASSQDLAGATDTQYF. As DNA, the CDR3 is TGCGCCAGCAGCCAAGATCTAGCGGGAGCGACAGATACGCAGTATTTT.

The chain has TRBV7-8 and TRBJ2-7, with 10 bases fitting TRBD1. Germline values: CDR1 SGHVS, CDR2 FQNEAQ. The CDR3 totals 15 residues. The V segment lost 1 base and the J segment 2 bases; nucleotides outside the gene matches: 2. DNA of the CDR3: TGTGCCAGCAGCTTAGAAGGGACAGGGGCCTACGAGCAGTACGTC. It codes for CASSLEGTGAYEQYV.

There are a few counts of this clone. This chain joins TRBV6-6 and TRBJ1-2; D might be TRBD1 (5 bases). Germline values: CDR1 MNHNY, CDR2 SVGAGI (reference sequence). The CDR3 is made up of 13 amino acids. Trimming removed 6 bases from V and 6 bases from J, with 14 bases in between. This CDR3 is CASSRDSRNGYTF. Written as DNA, the CDR3 is TGTGCCAGCAGCCGTGACAGTAGGAATGGCTACACCTTC.

The chain couples TRBV5-6 to TRBJ1-4; TRBD1 is a possible D gene (5 bases). From germline, CDR1 is SGHDT and CDR2 YYEEEE. This CDR3 contains 13 residues. V shed 5 bases and J shed 5 bases, with 10 bases lying between them. The CDR3 here is CASSSAGNEKLFF. The CDR3 DNA is TGTGCCAGCAGTTCGGCAGGGAATGAAAAACTGTTTTTT.

The chain is built from TRBV24-1 and TRBJ2-2; 11 bases map to TRBD1. The J segment lost 7 bases and the V segment lost 4 bases, leaving 4 bases of the junction unmatched. The CDR3 is 15 amino acids. CDR1 and CDR2 (germline): KGHDR, SFDVKD. CDR3 loop: CATSDSGQGVGELFF. In nucleotides, the CDR3 is TGTGCCACCAGTGACTCGGGACAGGGGGTCGGGGAGCTGTTTTTT.